This entry is about one T cell receptor beta chain. The data are from a study of blood T cell repertoires in COVID-19. Study overall: The samples span acute and convalescent COVID-19 from the United States, Italy and Spain.

Recovery meant two consecutive negative NP/OP PCR tests, professional clearance, or resolved symptoms. CDR3 length: 20 amino acids. V trimming: 6 bases; J trimming: 0 bases; junction bases outside the gene matches: 17. Germline assignment: CDR1 LNHDA and CDR2 SQIVND (reference sequence). The data were produced by immunoSEQ multiplex PCR, yet TCRdb's version contains in-frame clones alone and is incomplete. Of 100,000 to 150,000 clones listed, roughly 90% are singletons. The sequenced sample consisted of PBMCs or T cells enriched from blood (not recorded which). V gene TRBV19 combines with J gene TRBJ1-5; 10 bases are a match to TRBD1. The receptor was derived from a woman aged 50 to 60 who had recovered from COVID-19. CDR3 in DNA: TGTGCCAGTAGCGTATTCGCCGCGGGACAGGGGATCTCTAGCAATCAGCCCCAGCATTTT. It encodes CASSVFAAGQGISSNQPQHF. The full variable domain, in which reference TRBV19 and TRBJ1-5 provide the parts outside the CDR3, is DGGITQSPKYLFRKEGQNVTLSCEQNLNHDAMYWYRQDPGQGLRLIYYSQIVNDFQKGDIAEGYSVSREKKESFPLTVTSAQKNPTAFYLCASSVFAAGQGISSNQPQHFGDGTRLSIL.